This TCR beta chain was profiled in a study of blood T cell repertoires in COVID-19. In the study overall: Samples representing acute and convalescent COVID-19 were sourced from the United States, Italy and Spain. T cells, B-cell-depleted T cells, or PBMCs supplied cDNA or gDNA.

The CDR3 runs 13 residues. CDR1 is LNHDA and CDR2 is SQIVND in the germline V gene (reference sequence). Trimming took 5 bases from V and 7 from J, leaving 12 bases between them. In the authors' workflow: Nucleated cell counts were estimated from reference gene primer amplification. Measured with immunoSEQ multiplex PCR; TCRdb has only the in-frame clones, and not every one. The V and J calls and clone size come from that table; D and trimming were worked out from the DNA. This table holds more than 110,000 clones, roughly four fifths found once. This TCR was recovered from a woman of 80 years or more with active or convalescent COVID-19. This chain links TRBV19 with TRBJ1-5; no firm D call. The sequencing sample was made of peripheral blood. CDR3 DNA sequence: TGTGCCAGTAGTGCAGAGGGCCGGCAGCCCCAGCATTTT. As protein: CASSAEGRQPQHF.